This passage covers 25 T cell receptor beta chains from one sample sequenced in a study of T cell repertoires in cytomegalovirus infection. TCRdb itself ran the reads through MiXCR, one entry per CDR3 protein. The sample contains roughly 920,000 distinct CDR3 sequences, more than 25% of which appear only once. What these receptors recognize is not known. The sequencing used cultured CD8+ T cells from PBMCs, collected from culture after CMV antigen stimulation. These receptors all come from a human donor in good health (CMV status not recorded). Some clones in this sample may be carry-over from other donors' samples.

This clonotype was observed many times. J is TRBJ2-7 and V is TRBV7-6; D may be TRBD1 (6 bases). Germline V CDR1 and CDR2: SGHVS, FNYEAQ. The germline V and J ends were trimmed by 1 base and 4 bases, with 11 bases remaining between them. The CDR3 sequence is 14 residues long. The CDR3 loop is CASSLEPGVYEQYF. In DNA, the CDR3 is TGTGCCAGCAGCTTAGAGCCAGGGGTGTACGAGCAGTACTTC.

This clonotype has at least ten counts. CDR3 DNA: TGTGCCAGCAGCTTAATATATTGGCAGGGATTAATGAACACTGAAGCTTTCTTT. This encodes CASSLIYWQGLMNTEAFF. This chain links TRBV7-2 with TRBJ1-1; weak D call: TRBD1 (5 bases). The V gene lost 2 bases and the J gene lost 0 bases, with 19 bases spanning the gap. Per the germline V gene, CDR1 is SGHTA and CDR2 is FQGNSA. The CDR3 is made up of 18 amino acids.

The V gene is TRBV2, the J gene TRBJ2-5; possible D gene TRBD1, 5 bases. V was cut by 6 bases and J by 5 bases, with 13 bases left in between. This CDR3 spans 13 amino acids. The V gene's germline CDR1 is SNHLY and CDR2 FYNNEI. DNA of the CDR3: TGTGCCAGCAGCCAAGGGGTTTTCGAGACCCAGTACTTC. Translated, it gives CASSQGVFETQYF.

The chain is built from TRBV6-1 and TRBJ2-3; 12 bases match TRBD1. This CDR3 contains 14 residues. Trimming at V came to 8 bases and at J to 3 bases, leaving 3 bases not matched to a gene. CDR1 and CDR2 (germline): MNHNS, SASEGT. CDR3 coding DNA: TGTGCCAGCCGGGACAGGGGGCAAACAGATACGCAGTATTTT. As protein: CASRDRGQTDTQYF.

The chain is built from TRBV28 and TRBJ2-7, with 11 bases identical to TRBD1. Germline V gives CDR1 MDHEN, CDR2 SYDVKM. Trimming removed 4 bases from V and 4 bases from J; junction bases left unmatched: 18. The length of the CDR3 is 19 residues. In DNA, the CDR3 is TGTGCCAGCAGTTCCGACCGGGACAGGGGGAATACGATTAAATACGAGCAGTACGTC. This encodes CASSSDRDRGNTIKYEQYV.

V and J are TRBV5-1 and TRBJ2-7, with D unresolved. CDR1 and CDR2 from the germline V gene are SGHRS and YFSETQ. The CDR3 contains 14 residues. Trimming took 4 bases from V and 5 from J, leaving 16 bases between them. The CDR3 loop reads CASSPLGYRDEQYF. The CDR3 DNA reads TGCGCCAGCAGCCCTTTGGGTTATAGAGACGAGCAGTACTTC.

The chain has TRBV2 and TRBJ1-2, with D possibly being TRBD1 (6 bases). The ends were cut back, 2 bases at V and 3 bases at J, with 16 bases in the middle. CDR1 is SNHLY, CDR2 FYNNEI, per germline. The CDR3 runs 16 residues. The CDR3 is CASSENRDTYHYGYTF. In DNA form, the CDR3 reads TGTGCCAGCAGTGAAAATCGGGACACCTACCACTATGGCTACACCTTC.

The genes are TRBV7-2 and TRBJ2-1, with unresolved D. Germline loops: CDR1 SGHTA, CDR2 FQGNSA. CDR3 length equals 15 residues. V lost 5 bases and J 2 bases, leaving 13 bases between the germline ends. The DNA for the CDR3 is TGTGCCAGCAGCCCGGACCCGCCAACCTACAATGAGCAGTTCTTC. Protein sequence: CASSPDPPTYNEQFF.

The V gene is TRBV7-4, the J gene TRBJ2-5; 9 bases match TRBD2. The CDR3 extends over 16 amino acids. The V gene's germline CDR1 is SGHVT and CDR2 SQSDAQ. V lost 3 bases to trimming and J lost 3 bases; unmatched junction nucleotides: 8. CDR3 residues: CASSFAGGAVEETQYF. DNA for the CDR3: TGTGCCAGCAGCTTCGCGGGGGGGGCTGTCGAAGAGACCCAGTACTTC.

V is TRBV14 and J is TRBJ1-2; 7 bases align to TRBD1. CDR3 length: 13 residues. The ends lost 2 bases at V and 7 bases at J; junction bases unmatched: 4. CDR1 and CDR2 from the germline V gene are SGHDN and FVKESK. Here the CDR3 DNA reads TGTGCCAGCAGCCAAACAGGGGACCGTGGCTACACCTTC. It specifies CASSQTGDRGYTF.

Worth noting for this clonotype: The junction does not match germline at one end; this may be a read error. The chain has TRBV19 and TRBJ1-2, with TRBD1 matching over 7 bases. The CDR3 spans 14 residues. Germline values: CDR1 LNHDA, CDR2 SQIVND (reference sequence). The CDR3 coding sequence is TGTGCCAGTATTATAGCTCGGGACAGAGGAAGCTACACCTTC. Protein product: CASIIARDRGSYTF.

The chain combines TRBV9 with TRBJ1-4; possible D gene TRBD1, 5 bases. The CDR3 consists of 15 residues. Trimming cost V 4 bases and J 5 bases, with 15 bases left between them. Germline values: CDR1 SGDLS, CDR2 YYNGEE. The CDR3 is CASSSGLGTNEKLFF. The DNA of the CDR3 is TGTGCCAGCAGCTCAGGGTTGGGCACCAATGAAAAACTGTTTTTT.

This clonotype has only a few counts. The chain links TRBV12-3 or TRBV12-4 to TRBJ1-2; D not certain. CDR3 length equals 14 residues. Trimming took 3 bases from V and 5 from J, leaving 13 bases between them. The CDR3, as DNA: TGTGCCAGCAGTTTCCCGGGTAGGGATTATGGCTACACCTTC. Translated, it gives CASSFPGRDYGYTF.

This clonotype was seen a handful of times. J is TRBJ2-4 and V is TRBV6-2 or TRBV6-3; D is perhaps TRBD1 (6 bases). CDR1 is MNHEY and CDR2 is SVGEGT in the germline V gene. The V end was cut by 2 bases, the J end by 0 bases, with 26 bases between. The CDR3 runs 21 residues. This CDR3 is CASSYGGQQWGPTLAKNIQYF. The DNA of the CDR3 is TGTGCCAGCAGTTACGGCGGGCAGCAATGGGGGCCGACACTAGCCAAAAACATTCAGTACTTC.

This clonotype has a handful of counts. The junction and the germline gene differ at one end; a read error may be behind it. DNA for the CDR3: TGTGCCAGCAGTTTAGGGACGGTGTCAGAACAGGAATTT. Protein: CASSLGTVSEQEF. This sequence joins TRBV12-3 or TRBV12-4 and TRBJ1-1; D is possibly TRBD1 (5 bases). The CDR3 consists of 13 residues.

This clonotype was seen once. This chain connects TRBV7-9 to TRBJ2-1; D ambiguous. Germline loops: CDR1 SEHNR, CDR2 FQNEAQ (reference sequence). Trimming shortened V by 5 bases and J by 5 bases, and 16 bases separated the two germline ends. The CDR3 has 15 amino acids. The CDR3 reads CASSPGVLVDNEQFF. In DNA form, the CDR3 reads TGTGCCAGCAGCCCAGGCGTGCTAGTGGACAATGAGCAGTTCTTC.

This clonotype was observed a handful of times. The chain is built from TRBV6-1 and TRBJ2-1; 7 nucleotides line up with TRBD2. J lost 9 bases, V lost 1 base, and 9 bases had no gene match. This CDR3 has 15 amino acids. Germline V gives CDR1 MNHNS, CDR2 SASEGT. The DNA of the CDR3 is TGTGCCAGCAGTGAAGACCCGGGGGGAGCAGGTGAGCAGTTCTTC. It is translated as CASSEDPGGAGEQFF.

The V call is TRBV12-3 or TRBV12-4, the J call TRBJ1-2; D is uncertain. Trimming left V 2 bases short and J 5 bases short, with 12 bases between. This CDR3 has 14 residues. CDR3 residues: CASSLSSLGYGYTF. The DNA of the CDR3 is TGTGCCAGCAGTTTATCGTCCCTCGGGTATGGCTACACCTTC.

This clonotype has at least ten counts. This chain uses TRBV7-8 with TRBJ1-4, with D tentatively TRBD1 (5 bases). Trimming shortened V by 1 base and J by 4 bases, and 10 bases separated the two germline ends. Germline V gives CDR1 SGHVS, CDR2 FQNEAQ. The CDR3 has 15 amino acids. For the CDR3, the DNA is TGTGCCAGCAGCTTAGGGTCAGGGATTAATGAAAAACTGTTTTTT. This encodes CASSLGSGINEKLFF. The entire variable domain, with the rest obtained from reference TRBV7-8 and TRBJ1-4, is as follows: GAGVSQSPRYKVAKRGQDVALRCDPISGHVSLFWYQQALGQGPEFLTYFQNEAQLDKSGLPSDRFFAERPEGSVSTLKIQRTQQEDSAVYLCASSLGSGINEKLFFGSGTQLSVL.

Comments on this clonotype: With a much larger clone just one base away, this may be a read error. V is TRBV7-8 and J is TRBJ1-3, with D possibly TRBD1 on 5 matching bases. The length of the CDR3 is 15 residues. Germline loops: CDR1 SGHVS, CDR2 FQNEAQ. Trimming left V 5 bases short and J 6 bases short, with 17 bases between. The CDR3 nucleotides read TGTGCCAGCAGCGAATCGACAGTCGTCGAAAACACCATATATTTT. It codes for CASSESTVVENTIYF.

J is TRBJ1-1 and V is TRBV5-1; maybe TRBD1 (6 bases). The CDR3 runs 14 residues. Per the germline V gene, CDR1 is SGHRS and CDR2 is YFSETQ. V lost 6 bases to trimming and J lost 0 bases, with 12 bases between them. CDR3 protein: CASTLGGVNTEAFF. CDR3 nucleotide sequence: TGCGCCAGCACACTAGGGGGGGTGAACACTGAAGCTTTCTTT.

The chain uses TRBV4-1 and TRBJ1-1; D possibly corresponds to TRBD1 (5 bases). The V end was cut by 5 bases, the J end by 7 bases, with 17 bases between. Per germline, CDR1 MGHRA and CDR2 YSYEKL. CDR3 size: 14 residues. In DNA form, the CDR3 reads TGCGCCAGCAGCACGAGAAAAGGGGAGTTTGAAGCTTTCTTT. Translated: CASSTRKGEFEAFF.

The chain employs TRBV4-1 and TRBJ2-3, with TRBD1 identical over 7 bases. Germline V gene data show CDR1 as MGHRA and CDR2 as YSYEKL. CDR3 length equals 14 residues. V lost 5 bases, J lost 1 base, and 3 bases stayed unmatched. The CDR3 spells CASSETGGTDTQYF. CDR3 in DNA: TGCGCCAGCAGCGAAACAGGGGGCACAGATACGCAGTATTTT.

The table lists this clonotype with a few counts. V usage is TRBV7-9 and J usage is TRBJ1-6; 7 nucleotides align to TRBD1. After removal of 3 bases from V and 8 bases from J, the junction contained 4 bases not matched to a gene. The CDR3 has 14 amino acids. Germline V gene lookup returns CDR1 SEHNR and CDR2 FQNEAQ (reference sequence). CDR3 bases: TGTGCCAGCAGCTTGGTCAGGGGGGATTCACCCCTCCACTTT. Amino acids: CASSLVRGDSPLHF.

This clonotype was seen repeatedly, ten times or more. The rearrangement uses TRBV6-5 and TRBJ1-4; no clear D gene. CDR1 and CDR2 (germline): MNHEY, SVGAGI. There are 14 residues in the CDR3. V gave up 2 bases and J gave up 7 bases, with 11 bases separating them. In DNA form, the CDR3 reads TGTGCCAGCAGTTACGGAGGTACGGGTGAAAAACTGTTTTTT. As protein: CASSYGGTGEKLFF.